The rows below give T cell receptor beta chains drawn from one sample of a study of blood T cell repertoires in COVID-19. Assay: immunoSEQ multiplex PCR; the TCRdb copy retains only in-frame clones and omits some. The sample includes about 99,000 clones, 85% to 90% of them seen just once. Sequenced: peripheral blood. The receptors shown here come from a man in his fifties with COVID-19, enrolled during active disease. Both conserved end residues are part of each CDR3. D genes are given only for firm matches. Clone size is given for some rows only: seen once, a few or many times, or a class if the clone is expanded.

once TRBJ1-3 TRBD1 TRBV9 TGTGCCAGCAGCGCAGGGGGTGCCTTGGGAAACACCATATATTTT CASSAGGALGNTIYF
NA TRBJ2-1 TRBD2 TRBV2 TGTGCCAGCAGTGAAGCCCTAGCGGGGGGTGACGATGAGCAGTTCTTC CASSEALAGGDDEQFF
NA TRBJ1-4 NA TRBV5-1 TGCGCCAGCAGTCCGGGACAAACGGGGGAAAAACTGTTTTTT CASSPGQTGEKLFF
few TRBJ1-1 NA TRBV5-1 TGCGCCAGCAGCTTACAGGGATGGGGGCGTGGGGAAGCTTTCTTT CASSLQGWGRGEAFF
NA TRBJ1-4 TRBD1 TRBV7-9 TGTGCCAGCAGCTCGGGACAGGGGTATGAAAAACTGTTTTTT CASSSGQGYEKLFF
NA TRBJ1-4 TRBD1 TRBV11-2 TGTGCCAGCAGCTTAGGGACAGGGACTGAAAAACTGTTTTTT CASSLGTGTEKLFF
NA TRBJ2-3 TRBD2 TRBV15 TGTGCCACCAGTGATACTAGCGGGGGGCGGGGAGATACGCAGTATTTT CATSDTSGGRGDTQYF
NA TRBJ1-1 TRBD1 TRBV19 TGTGCCAGTAGTATTGTCGGGACAGGGAACACTGAAGCTTTCTTT CASSIVGTGNTEAFF
once TRBJ2-3 TRBD2 TRBV4-3 TGCGCCAGCAGCCAAGGGTGGACTAGCGGGGGGGATACGCAGTATTTT CASSQGWTSGGDTQYF
NA TRBJ1-1 NA TRBV4-1 TGCGCCAGCAGCCAAGCAGGGTACTATGAAGCTTTCTTT CASSQAGYYEAFF
NA TRBJ1-1 NA TRBV7-8 TGTGCCAGCAGCTTCGGGGGAGACACTGAAGCTTTCTTT CASSFGGDTEAFF
NA TRBJ2-2 TRBD1 TRBV18 TGTGCCAGCTCGGACAGGGACACCGGGGAGCTGTTTTTT CASSDRDTGELFF
NA TRBJ1-1 NA TRBV15 TGTGCCACCAGCAAAGGACTGACCGCGATGAACACTGAAGCTTTCTTT CATSKGLTAMNTEAFF
NA TRBJ1-2 NA TRBV2 TGTGCCAGCAGTGAACTACCGGGACTACAGGCAGGCTACACCTTC CASSELPGLQAGYTF
NA TRBJ1-2 NA TRBV4-1 TGCGCCAGCAGCCAAGGAAGACAGGCTAACTATGGCTACACCTTC CASSQGRQANYGYTF
NA TRBJ2-1 NA TRBV5-1 TGCGCCAGCAGTCCGCGGCTTAGCTCCTACAATGAGCAGTTCTTC CASSPRLSSYNEQFF
NA TRBJ2-4 TRBD2 TRBV3-1/TRBV3-2 TGTGCCAGCAGCCAAGGGCCGGGGAGACGGGAGGAAAACATTCAGTACTTC CASSQGPGRREENIQYF
few TRBJ2-4 TRBD2 TRBV4-1 TGCGCCAGCAGCCAAGATGGTCCACTAGCGGGGGGGTACCTAGCCAAAAACATTCAGTACTTC CASSQDGPLAGGYLAKNIQYF
NA TRBJ1-1 TRBD1 TRBV9 TGTGCCAGCAGCGTAGGGACAGGGAAAAAAGCTTTCTTT CASSVGTGKKAFF
NA TRBJ1-3 TRBD1 TRBV18 TGTGCCAGCTCACTAGACCTCGCCGGGACAGGGAGAAACACCATATATTTT CASSLDLAGTGRNTIYF
NA TRBJ1-1 TRBD1 TRBV24-1 TGTGCCACCAGTGATGGGACAGGACCTTTTAAGAACACTGAAGCTTTCTTT CATSDGTGPFKNTEAFF
NA TRBJ1-6 NA TRBV27 TGTGCCAGCAGTTTAAGGGGGGGATACAATTCACCCCTCCACTTT CASSLRGGYNSPLHF
NA TRBJ1-2 NA TRBV6-1 TGTGCCAGCAGTGAAAACAGCTATGGCTACACCTTC CASSENSYGYTF
NA TRBJ1-1 TRBD1 TRBV19 TGTGCCAGTAGTATGGACAGGGTAATGAACACTGAAGCTTTCTTT CASSMDRVMNTEAFF
NA TRBJ1-4 NA TRBV9 TGTGCCAGCAGCGCTCTCGGAGGGTTGGCGGAAAAACTGTTTTTT CASSALGGLAEKLFF
NA TRBJ1-2 NA TRBV14 TGTGCCAGCAGCACGGACAGTTCCTATGGCTACACCTTC CASSTDSSYGYTF
NA TRBJ2-5 NA TRBV5-8 TGTGCCAGCAGCTTGGTCTCTTCGAGGGGGGAGACCCAGTACTTC CASSLVSSRGETQYF
NA TRBJ2-3 NA TRBV19 TGTGCCAGTAGTACGGGACTTCTAAGCACAGATACGCAGTATTTT CASSTGLLSTDTQYF